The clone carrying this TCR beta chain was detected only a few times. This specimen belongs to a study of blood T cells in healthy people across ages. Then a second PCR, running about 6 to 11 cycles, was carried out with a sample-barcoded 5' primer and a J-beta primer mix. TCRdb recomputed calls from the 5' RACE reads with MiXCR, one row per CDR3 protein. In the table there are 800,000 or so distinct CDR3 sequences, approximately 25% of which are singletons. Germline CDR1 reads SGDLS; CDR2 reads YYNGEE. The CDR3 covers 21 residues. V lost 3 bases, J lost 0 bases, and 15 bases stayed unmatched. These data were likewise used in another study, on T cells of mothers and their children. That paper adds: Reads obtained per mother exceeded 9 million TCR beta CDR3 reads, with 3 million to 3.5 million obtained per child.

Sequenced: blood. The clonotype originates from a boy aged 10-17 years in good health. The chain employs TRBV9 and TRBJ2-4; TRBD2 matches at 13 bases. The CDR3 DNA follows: TGTGCCAGCAGCGCCGAAGGAGTGGGACTAGCGGGAAATTTAGCCAAAAACATTCAGTACTTC. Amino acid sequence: CASSAEGVGLAGNLAKNIQYF.